The rows below give T cell receptor beta chains drawn from one sample of a study of regulatory T cells in long-lasting Graves disease. TCRdb re-called the multiplex PCR reads through MiXCR, storing one row per CDR3 protein. This sample carries roughly 360,000 distinct CDR3 sequences, more than 20% of them seen once, and the ten largest clones take approximately 30%. Sequencing used peripheral blood mononuclear cells (PBMCs), obtained when the disease was refractory, from a patient treated with antithyroid drugs. Receptor source: a woman in her thirties or forties with Graves disease. CDR3s include the opening cysteine and the closing phenylalanine or tryptophan. D genes are given only for firm matches. Where a row states a size, it is once, few, many or the class of an expanded clone; other rows omit it.

j_call | clone_size | cdr3_length | v_call | d_call | cdr3_nt | cdr3_aa
TRBJ1-1 | many | 12 | TRBV5-1 | - | TGCGCCAGCAGCTCTCGGACAGCTGAAGCTTTCTTT | CASSSRTAEAFF
TRBJ2-7 | many | 15 | TRBV2 | - | TGTGCCAGCAGTGAAGCGGTAGGAGCTCCCTACGAGCAGTACTTC | CASSEAVGAPYEQYF
TRBJ2-4 | many | 15 | TRBV28 | - | TGTGCCAGCAGTCGCCCCTCCCCCTCTAGCCAACCCCAGTACTTC | CASSRPSPSSQPQYF
TRBJ2-2 | - | 16 | TRBV13 | TRBD1 | TGTGCCAGCAGCTTAGAGGGACAGGGCAACACCGGGGAGCTGTTTTTT | CASSLEGQGNTGELFF
TRBJ2-7 | many | 13 | TRBV2 | - | TGTGCCAGCACGCAGGGGGGACCCTACGAGCAGTACTTC | CASTQGGPYEQYF
TRBJ2-7 | - | 13 | TRBV19 | TRBD2 | TGTGTCAGTTCAAGCGGGAGAGGGGACGAGCAGTACTTC | CVSSSGRGDEQYF
TRBJ1-6 | many | 15 | TRBV28 | - | TGTGCCAGCAGCCCCCTACTGGTAGACGCTTCACCCCTCCACTTT | CASSPLLVDASPLHF
TRBJ2-3 | - | 16 | TRBV20-1 | - | TGCAGTGCTAGAGGGGAACAGGGTCCATTCACAGATACGCAGTATTTT | CSARGEQGPFTDTQYF
TRBJ2-5 | - | 16 | TRBV15 | - | TGTGCCACCAGCTCCCCGTTGGGGGTGCCCCGGGAGACCCAGTACTTC | CATSSPLGVPRETQYF
TRBJ2-3 | - | 12 | TRBV3-1 | - | TGTGCCAGCAGCCGCTGGGGAGATACGCAGTATTTT | CASSRWGDTQYF
TRBJ1-5 | many | 17 | TRBV28 | - | TGTGCCAGCAGTTCCCCCCTGGACGAGGGTTTCGTCCAGCCCCAGCATTTT | CASSSPLDEGFVQPQHF
TRBJ2-7 | many | 13 | TRBV10-3 | - | TGTGCCATCGAAGCCGGGACTGGGTACGAGCAGTACTTC | CAIEAGTGYEQYF
TRBJ1-1 | many | 16 | TRBV11-2 | - | TGTGCCAGCAGCCCAGGGCGGCGAATTAGGAACACTGAAGCTTTCTTT | CASSPGRRIRNTEAFF
TRBJ2-7 | - | 13 | TRBV28 | - | TGTGCCAGCTTAGGAGACGGGAGTTACGAGCAGTACTTC | CASLGDGSYEQYF
TRBJ2-7 | many | 16 | TRBV28 | - | TGTGCCAGCAGCCCCGGAACCCCGCTTAGACATTACGAGCAGTACTTC | CASSPGTPLRHYEQYF
TRBJ1-2 | few | 15 | TRBV5-4 | - | TGTGCCAGCAGGGGGGGCGGGACGGAAAACTATGGCTACACCTTC | CASRGGGTENYGYTF
TRBJ2-7 | many | 11 | TRBV2 | - | TGTGCCAGCAGGGCCCAGTATACCTATTACTTC | CASRAQYTYYF
TRBJ1-5 | many | 15 | TRBV28 | - | TGTGCCAGCCCCCCTAGGCTGGGGGGGGGTCAGCCCCAGCATTTT | CASPPRLGGGQPQHF